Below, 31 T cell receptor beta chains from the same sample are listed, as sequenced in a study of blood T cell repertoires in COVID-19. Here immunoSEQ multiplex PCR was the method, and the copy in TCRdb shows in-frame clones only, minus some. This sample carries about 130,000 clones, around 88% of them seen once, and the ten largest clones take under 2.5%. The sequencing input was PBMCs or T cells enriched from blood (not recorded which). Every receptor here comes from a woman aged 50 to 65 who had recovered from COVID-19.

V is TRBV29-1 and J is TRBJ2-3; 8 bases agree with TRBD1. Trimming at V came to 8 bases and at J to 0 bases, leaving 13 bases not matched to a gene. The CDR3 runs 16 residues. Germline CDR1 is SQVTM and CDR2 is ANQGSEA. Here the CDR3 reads CSSAGGLDGSTDTQYF. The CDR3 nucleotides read TGCAGCTCGGCAGGGGGCCTAGATGGAAGCACAGATACGCAGTATTTT.

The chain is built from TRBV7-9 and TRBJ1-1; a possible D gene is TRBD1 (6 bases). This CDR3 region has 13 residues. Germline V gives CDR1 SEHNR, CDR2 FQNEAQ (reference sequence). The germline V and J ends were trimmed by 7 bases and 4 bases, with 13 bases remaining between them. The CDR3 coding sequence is TGTGCCAGCACCCCAAGGGGGGGCACTGAAGCTTTCTTT. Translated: CASTPRGGTEAFF. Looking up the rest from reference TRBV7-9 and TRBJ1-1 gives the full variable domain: DTGVSQNPRHKITKRGQNVTFRCDPISEHNRLYWYRQTLGQGPEFLTYFQNEAQLEKSRLLSDRFSAERPKGSFSTLEIQRTEQGDSAMYLCASTPRGGTEAFFGQGTRLTVV.

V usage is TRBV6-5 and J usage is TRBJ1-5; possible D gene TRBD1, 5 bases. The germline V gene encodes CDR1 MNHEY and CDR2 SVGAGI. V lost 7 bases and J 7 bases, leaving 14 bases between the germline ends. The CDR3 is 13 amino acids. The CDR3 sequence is CASKTRADQPQHF. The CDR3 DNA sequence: TGTGCCAGCAAGACCAGGGCGGACCAGCCCCAGCATTTT.

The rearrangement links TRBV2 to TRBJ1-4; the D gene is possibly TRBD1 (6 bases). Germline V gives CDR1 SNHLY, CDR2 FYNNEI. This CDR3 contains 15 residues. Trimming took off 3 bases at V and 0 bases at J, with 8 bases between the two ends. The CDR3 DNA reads TGTGCCAGCAGTGACAGGGGCACAACTAATGAAAAACTGTTTTTT. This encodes CASSDRGTTNEKLFF.

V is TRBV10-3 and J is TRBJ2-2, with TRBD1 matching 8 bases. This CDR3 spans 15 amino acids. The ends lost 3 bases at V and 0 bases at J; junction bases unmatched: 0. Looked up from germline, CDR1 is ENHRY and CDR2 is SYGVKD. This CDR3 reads CAISEQGANTGELFF. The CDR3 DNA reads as TGTGCCATCAGTGAACAGGGGGCGAACACCGGGGAGCTGTTTTTT.

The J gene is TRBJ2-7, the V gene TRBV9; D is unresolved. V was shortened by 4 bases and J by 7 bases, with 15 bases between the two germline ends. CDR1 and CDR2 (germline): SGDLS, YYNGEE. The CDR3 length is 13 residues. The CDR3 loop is CASSPSPLREQYF. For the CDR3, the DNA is TGTGCCAGCAGCCCCAGTCCTTTGCGGGAGCAGTACTTC.

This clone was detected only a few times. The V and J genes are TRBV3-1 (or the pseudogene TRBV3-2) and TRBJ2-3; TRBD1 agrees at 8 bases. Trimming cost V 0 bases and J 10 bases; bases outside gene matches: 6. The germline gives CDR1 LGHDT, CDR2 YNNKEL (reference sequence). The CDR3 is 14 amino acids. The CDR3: CASSQDRTGGAQYF. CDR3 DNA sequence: TGTGCCAGCAGCCAAGATCGAACAGGGGGAGCGCAGTATTTT.

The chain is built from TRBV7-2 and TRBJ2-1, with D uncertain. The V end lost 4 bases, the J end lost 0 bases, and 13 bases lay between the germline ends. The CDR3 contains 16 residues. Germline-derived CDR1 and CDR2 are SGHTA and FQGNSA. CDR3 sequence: CASSSGGVSSYNEQFF. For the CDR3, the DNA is TGTGCCAGCAGCTCGGGTGGTGTTAGCTCCTACAATGAGCAGTTCTTC.

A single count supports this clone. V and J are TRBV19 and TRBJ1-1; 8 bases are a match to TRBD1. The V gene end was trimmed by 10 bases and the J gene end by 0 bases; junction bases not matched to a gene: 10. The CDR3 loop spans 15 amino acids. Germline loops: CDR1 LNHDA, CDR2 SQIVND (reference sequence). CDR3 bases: TGTGCCACCTCTGGACAGGGAACGATGAACACTGAAGCTTTCTTT. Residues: CATSGQGTMNTEAFF.

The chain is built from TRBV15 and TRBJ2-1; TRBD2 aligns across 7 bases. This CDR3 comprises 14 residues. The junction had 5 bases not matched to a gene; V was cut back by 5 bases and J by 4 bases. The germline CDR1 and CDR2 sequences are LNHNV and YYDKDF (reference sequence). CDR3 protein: CATSSGGLYNEQFF. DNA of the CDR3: TGTGCCACCAGCTCGGGGGGTCTATACAATGAGCAGTTCTTC.

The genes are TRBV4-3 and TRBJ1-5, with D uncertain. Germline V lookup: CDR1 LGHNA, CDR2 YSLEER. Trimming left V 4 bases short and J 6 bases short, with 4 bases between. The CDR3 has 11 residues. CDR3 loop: CASSLLQPQHF. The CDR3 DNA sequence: TGCGCCAGCAGCCTACTTCAGCCCCAGCATTTT.

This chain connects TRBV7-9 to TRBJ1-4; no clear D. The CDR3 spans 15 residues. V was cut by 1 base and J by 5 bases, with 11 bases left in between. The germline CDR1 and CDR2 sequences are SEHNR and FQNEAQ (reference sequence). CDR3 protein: CASSLGYISNEKLFF. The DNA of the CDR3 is TGTGCCAGCAGCTTAGGTTACATATCCAATGAAAAACTGTTTTTT.

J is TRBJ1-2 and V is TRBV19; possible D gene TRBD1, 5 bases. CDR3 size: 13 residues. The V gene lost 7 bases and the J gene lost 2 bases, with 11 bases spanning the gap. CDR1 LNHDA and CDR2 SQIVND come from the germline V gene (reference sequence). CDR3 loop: CASMGDWNYGYTF. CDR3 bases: TGTGCCAGTATGGGGGACTGGAACTATGGCTACACCTTC.

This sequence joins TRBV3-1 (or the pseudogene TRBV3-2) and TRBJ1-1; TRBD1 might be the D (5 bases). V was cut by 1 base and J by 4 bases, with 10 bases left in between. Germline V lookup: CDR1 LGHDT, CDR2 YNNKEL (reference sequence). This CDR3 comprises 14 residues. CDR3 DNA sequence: TGTGCCAGCAGCCAAGTAGTGGGGGGCACTGAAGCTTTCTTT. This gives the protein CASSQVVGGTEAFF.

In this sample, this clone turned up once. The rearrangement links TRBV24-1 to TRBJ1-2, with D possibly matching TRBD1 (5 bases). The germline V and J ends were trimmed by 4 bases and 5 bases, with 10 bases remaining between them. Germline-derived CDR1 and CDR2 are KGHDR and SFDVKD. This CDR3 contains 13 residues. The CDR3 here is CATSEGVGYGYTF. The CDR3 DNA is TGTGCCACCAGTGAAGGGGTAGGATATGGCTACACCTTC.

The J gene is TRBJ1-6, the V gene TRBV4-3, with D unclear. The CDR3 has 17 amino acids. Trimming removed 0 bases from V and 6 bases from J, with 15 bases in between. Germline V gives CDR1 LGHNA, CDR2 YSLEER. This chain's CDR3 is CASSQDVGRGGNSPLHF. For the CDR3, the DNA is TGCGCCAGCAGCCAAGATGTTGGCCGGGGAGGTAATTCACCCCTCCACTTT.

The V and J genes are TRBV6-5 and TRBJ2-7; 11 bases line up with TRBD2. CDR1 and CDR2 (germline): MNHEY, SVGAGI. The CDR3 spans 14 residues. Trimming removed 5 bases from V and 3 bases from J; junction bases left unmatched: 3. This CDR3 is CASSLTSGNYEQYF. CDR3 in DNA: TGTGCCAGCAGTCTGACTAGCGGGAACTACGAGCAGTACTTC.

The CDR3 nucleotides read TGTGCCAGCAGCTTAGGGGACAGGGGCCAGCATTTT. The encoded protein is CASSLGDRGQHF. The rearrangement uses TRBV7-9 and TRBJ1-5, with 10 bases that match TRBD1. Germline loops: CDR1 SEHNR, CDR2 FQNEAQ (reference sequence). CDR3 size: 12 residues. V was pared by 1 base and J by 12 bases, with 0 bases of the junction left unmatched.

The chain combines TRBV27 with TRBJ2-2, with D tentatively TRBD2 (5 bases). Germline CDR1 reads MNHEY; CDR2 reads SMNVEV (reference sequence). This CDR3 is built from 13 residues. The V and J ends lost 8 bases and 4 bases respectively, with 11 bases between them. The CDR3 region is CASGHGVTGELFF. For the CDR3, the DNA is TGTGCCAGCGGCCACGGGGTCACCGGGGAGCTGTTTTTT.

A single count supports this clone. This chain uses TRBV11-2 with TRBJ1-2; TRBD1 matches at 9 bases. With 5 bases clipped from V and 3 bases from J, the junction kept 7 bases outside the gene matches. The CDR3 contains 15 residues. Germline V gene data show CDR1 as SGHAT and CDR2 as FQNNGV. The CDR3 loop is CASSGQGLGDYGYTF. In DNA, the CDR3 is TGTGCCAGCAGCGGACAGGGGTTAGGCGACTATGGCTACACCTTC.

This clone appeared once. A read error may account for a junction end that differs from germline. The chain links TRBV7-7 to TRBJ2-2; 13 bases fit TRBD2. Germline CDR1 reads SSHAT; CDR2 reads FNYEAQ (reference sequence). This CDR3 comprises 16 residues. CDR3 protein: CASSPGLAGLTGELFF. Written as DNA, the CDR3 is TGTGCTAGCAGCCCGGGACTAGCGGGGCTTACCGGGGAGCTGTTTTTT.

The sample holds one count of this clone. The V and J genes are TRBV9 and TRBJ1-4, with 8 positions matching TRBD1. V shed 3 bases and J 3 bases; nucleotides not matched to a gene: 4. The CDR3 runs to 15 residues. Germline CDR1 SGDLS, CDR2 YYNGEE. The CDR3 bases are TGTGCCAGCAGCGCGCAGGGGGCTTCTAATGAAAAACTGTTTTTT. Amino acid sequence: CASSAQGASNEKLFF.

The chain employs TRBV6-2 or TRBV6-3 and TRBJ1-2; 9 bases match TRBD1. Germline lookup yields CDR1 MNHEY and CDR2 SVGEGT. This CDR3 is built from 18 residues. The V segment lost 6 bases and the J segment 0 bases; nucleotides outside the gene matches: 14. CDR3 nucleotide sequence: TGTGCCAGCAGCCCCCCGCGGGACAGGGTTCCTGCTAACTATGGCTACACCTTC. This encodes CASSPPRDRVPANYGYTF.

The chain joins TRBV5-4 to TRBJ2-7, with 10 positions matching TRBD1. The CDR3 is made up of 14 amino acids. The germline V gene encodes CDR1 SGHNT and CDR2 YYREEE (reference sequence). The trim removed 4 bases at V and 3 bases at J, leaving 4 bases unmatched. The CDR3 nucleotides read TGTGCCAGCAGCAGGACAGGGGGTATCTACGAGCAGTACTTC. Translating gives CASSRTGGIYEQYF. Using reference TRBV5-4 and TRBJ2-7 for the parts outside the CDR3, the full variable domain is ETGVTQSPTHLIKTRGQQVTLRCSSQSGHNTVSWYQQALGQGPQFIFQYYREEENGRGNFPPRFSGLQFPNYSSELNVNALELDDSALYLCASSRTGGIYEQYFGPGTRLTVT.

The CDR3, as DNA: TGTGCCAGCAGCCCGGGGTTCGGTAATTCACCCCTCCACTTT. The encoded protein is CASSPGFGNSPLHF. The chain joins TRBV14 to TRBJ1-6; no firm D call. The CDR3 consists of 14 residues. The V gene's germline CDR1 is SGHDN and CDR2 FVKESK. V dropped 4 bases and J dropped 6 bases, with 10 bases sitting between them.

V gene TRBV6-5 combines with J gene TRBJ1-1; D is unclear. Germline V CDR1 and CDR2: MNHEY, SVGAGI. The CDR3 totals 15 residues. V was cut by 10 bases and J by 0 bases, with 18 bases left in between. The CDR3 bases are TGTGCCACTTCCTTCCCCGGTTATATGAACACTGAAGCTTTCTTT. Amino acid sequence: CATSFPGYMNTEAFF.

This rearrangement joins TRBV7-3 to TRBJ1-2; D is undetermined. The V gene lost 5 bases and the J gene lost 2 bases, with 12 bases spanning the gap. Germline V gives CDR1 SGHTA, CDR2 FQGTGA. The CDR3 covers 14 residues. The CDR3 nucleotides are TGTGCCAGCAGCAGTGGTTCCGGGAACTATGGCTACACCTTC. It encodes CASSSGSGNYGYTF.

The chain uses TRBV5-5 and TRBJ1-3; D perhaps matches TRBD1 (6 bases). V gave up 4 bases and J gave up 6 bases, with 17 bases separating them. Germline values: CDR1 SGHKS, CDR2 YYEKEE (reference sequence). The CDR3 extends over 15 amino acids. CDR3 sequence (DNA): TGTGCCAGCAGCGCCACCGGGACATCGGAAAACACCATATATTTT. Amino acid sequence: CASSATGTSENTIYF.

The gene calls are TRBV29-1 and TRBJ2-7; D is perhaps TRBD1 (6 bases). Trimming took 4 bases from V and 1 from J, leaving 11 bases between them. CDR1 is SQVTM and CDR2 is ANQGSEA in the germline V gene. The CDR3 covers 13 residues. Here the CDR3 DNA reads TGCAGCGTTGGGACAGCCTTGTCCTACGAGCAGTACTTC. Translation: CSVGTALSYEQYF.

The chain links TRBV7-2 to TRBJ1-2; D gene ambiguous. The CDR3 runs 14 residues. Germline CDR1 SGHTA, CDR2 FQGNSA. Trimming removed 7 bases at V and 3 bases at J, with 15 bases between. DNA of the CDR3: TGTGCCAGCATCCCCAGAGGGCATTACTATGGCTACACCTTC. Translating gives CASIPRGHYYGYTF.

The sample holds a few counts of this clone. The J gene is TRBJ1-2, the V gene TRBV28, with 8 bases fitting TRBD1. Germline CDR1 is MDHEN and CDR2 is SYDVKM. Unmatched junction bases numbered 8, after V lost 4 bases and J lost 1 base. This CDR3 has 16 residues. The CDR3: CASSSAGTGNNYGYTF. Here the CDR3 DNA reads TGTGCCAGCAGTTCTGCCGGGACAGGAAATAACTATGGCTACACCTTC.